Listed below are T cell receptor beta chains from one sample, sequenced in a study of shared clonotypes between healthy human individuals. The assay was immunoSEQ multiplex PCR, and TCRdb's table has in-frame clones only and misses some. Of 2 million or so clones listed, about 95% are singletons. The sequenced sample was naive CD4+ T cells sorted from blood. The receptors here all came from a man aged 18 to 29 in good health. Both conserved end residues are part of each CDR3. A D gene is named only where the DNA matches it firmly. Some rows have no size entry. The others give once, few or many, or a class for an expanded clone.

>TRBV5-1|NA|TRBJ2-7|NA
TGCGCCAGCCGGGCAGTCTACGAGCAGTACTTC
CASRAVYEQYF
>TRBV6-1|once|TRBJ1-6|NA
TGTGCCAGCAGTGAACGGCAGGGAGGTTACTCCTATAATTCACCCCTCCACTTT
CASSERQGGYSYNSPLHF
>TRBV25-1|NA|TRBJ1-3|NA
TGTGCCAGCAGGACGGACTCTGGAAACACCATATATTTT
CASRTDSGNTIYF
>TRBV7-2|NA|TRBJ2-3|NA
TGTGCCAGCAGCCCCACACGACTCATCCGGGATACGCAGTATTTT
CASSPTRLIRDTQYF
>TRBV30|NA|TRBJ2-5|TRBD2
TGTGCCTGGGGACCGGGACTAGCGGGAGCGGGGACCCAGTACTTC
CAWGPGLAGAGTQYF
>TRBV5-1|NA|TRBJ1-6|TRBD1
TGCGCCAGCAGCTTGGAGGGGGACAGTAATTCACCCCTCCACTTT
CASSLEGDSNSPLHF
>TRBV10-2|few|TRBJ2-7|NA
TGCGCCAGCAGTGAGTCTTACGAGCAGTACTTC
CASSESYEQYF
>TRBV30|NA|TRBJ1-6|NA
TGTGCCTGGAGTGGGAGGACCTACTATAATTCACCCCTCCACTTT
CAWSGRTYYNSPLHF
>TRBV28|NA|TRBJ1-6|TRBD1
TGTGCCAGCAGTCTAACCCCCGGGACAGGGTATTCACCCCTCCACTTT
CASSLTPGTGYSPLHF
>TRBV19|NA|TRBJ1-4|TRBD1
TGTGCCAGTAGTTTATCGACAGGGCAAAAACTGTTTTTT
CASSLSTGQKLFF
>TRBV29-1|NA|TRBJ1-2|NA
TGCAGCGTTGTGGCCCTTCAAGAATCAGGCTATGGCTACACCTTC
CSVVALQESGYGYTF
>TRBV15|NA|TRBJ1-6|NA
TGTGCCACCAGCCTTAGTATGTATTCCTATAATTCACCCCTCCACTTT
CATSLSMYSYNSPLHF
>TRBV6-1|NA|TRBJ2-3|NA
TGTGCCACCAGCCGGGTGGGTGAAACGCAGTATTTT
CATSRVGETQYF
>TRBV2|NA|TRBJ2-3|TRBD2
TGTGCCAGCAGTAGACTAGCGGGGGGGCCTACAGATACGCAGTATTTT
CASSRLAGGPTDTQYF
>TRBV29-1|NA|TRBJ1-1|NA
TGCAGCGTTGTGCGGGGAATGGCTGAAGCTTTCTTT
CSVVRGMAEAFF
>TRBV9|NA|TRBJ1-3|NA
TGTGCCAGCAGCGTAGTGGGCCATTGGGCAGGAAACACCATATATTTT
CASSVVGHWAGNTIYF
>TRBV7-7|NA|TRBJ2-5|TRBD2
TGTGCTAGCAGCAACCCCGCGGGGGGGGAGACCCAGTACTTC
CASSNPAGGETQYF
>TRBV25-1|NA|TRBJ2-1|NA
TGTGCCAGCAACGGGGGGCAGTCCTACAATGAGCAGTTCTTC
CASNGGQSYNEQFF
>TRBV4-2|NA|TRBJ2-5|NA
TGTGCCAGCAGCCAAGCGTACAGTCAAGAGACCCAGTACTTC
CASSQAYSQETQYF
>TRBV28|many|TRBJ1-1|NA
TGTGCCAGCGTGGAAGCCTTGAACACTGAAGCTTTCTTT
CASVEALNTEAFF
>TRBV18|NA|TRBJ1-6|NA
TGTGCCAGCTCCCCCCAAGAGGCCGACCGAGGACTTTCACCCCTCCACTTT
CASSPQEADRGLSPLHF
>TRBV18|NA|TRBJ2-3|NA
TGTGCCAGCTCATCCATCAGCACAGATACGCAGTATTTT
CASSSISTDTQYF
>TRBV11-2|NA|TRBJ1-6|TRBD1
TGTGCCAGCAGTCTCGACAGGGGAAATTCACCCCTCCACTTT
CASSLDRGNSPLHF
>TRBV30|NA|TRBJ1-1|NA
TGTGCCTGGAACCGTTGGGGCTCTGAAGCTTTCTTT
CAWNRWGSEAFF
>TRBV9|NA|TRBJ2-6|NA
TGTGCCAGCAGCGTTCGAGAGGGCTCGGGCTCTGGGGCCAACGTCCTGACTTTC
CASSVREGSGSGANVLTF
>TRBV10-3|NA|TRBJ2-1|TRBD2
TGTGCCATCATGCCCTCTCGGGGGAGGGGCGATGAGCAGTTCTTC
CAIMPSRGRGDEQFF
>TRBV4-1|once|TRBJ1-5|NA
TGCGCCAGCAGCCAAGAGCCCGTGGCAGGCTATCAGCCCCAGCATTTT
CASSQEPVAGYQPQHF
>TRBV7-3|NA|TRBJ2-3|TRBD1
TGTGCCAGCAGCTCAAAGACAGGGAAAGGCGCAGATACGCAGTATTTT
CASSSKTGKGADTQYF
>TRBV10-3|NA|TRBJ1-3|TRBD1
TGTGCCGGGTCAGGGGGATCAGGAAACACCATATATTTT
CAGSGGSGNTIYF